The T cell receptor (beta chain) under discussion was sequenced for a study of control samples from healthy donors and cancer patients. The V gene end was trimmed by 4 bases and the J gene end by 3 bases; junction bases not matched to a gene: 6. CDR1 SGDLS and CDR2 YYNGEE come from the germline V gene. The CDR3 is made up of 16 amino acids. Data came from immunoSEQ multiplex PCR; TCRdb stores just in-frame clones and leaves some out. The table has more than 95,000 clones, about four fifths seen once. This sequence was found in a woman in her forties or fifties in good health. The J gene is TRBJ2-3, the V gene TRBV9; 12 bases map to TRBD2. Sample: blood. Here the CDR3 reads CASSPRTSGTTDTQYF. In DNA, the CDR3 is TGTGCCAGCAGCCCGCGGACTAGCGGGACGACAGATACGCAGTATTTT.